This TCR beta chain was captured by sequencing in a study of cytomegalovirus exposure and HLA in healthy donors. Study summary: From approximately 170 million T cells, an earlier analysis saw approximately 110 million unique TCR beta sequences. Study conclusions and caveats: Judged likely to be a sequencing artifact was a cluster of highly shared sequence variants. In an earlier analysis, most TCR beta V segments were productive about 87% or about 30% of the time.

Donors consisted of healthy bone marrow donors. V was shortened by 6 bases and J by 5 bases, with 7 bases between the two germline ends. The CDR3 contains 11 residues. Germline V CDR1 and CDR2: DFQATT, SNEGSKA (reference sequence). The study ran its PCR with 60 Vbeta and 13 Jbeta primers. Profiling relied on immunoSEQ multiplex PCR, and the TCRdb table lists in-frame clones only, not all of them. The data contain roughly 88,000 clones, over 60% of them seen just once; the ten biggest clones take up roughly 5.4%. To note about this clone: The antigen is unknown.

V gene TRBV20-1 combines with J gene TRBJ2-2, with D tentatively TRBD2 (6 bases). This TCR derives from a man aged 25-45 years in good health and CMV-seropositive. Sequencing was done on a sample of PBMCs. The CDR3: CSAGRTGELFF. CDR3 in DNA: TGCAGTGCCGGGAGAACCGGGGAGCTGTTTTTT.